Each of the 17 T cell receptor beta chains below was sequenced from the same sample in a study of cytomegalovirus exposure and HLA in healthy donors. Libraries were prepared by immunoSEQ multiplex PCR; TCRdb keeps only in-frame clonotypes and omits some of them. In the table there are 130,000 or so clones, 75% to 90% of which are singletons. The material sequenced was PBMCs. The receptors stem from a woman younger than 35 in good health and CMV-seronegative.

V and J are TRBV7-9 and TRBJ1-4; 10 bases fit TRBD1. The length of the CDR3 is 17 residues. V lost 2 bases to trimming and J lost 1 base; unmatched junction nucleotides: 4. Germline V gene lookup returns CDR1 SEHNR and CDR2 FQNEAQ (reference sequence). The CDR3 is CASSLSTGGVTNEKLFF. The CDR3 nucleotides are TGTGCCAGCAGCTTATCGACAGGGGGCGTAACTAATGAAAAACTGTTTTTT.

V gene TRBV7-8 combines with J gene TRBJ1-1; the match to TRBD1 covers 8 bases. With 5 bases clipped from V and 3 bases from J, the junction kept 11 bases outside the gene matches. Germline CDR1 reads SGHVS; CDR2 reads FQNEAQ. The CDR3 sequence is 16 residues long. CDR3 sequence (DNA): TGTGCCAGCAGCCATCCGGGACAGGTTTTGGACACTGAAGCTTTCTTT. This sequence encodes CASSHPGQVLDTEAFF.

In regard to this clone: Other nucleotide sequences in the sample specify the same CDR3. The rearrangement links TRBV6-6 to TRBJ1-2, with 8 bases matching TRBD1. J gave up 3 bases and V 5 bases, and 8 bases lay outside the gene matches. The germline gives CDR1 MNHNY, CDR2 SVGAGI (reference sequence). This CDR3 spans 15 amino acids. The CDR3 sequence is CASSTSGTGDYGYTF. The CDR3 bases are TGTGCCAGCAGTACCTCCGGGACAGGTGACTATGGCTACACCTTC.

The chain employs TRBV27 and TRBJ1-1; tentatively, D is TRBD1 (5 bases). V lost 5 bases and J lost 7, with 14 bases in between. This CDR3 is 13 amino acids long. In germline, CDR1 is MNHEY, CDR2 SMNVEV (reference sequence). CDR3 bases: TGTGCCAGCAGTCTCAATAGGGGCGGTGAAGCTTTCTTT. This sequence encodes CASSLNRGGEAFF.

The V and J genes are TRBV6-5 and TRBJ2-1; 10 positions agree with TRBD2. Germline values: CDR1 MNHEY, CDR2 SVGAGI. The CDR3 sequence is 14 residues long. Trimming cost V 7 bases and J 9 bases; bases outside gene matches: 9. CDR3 sequence reads: CASNQGLAFGEQFF. The CDR3 nucleotides read TGTGCCAGCAACCAGGGACTAGCGTTCGGTGAGCAGTTCTTC.

The chain joins TRBV4-1 to TRBJ1-5; no clear D. The V and J ends lost 1 base and 7 bases respectively, with 20 bases between them. CDR3 length equals 17 residues. CDR1 and CDR2 from the germline V gene are MGHRA and YSYEKL. The CDR3 here is CASSQVSGRRVGQPQHF. CDR3 nucleotides: TGCGCCAGCAGCCAAGTGAGCGGGCGAAGGGTTGGGCAGCCCCAGCATTTT.

The chain combines TRBV10-3 with TRBJ1-6; D possibly corresponds to TRBD1 (6 bases). The CDR3 is 16 residues long. V was cut by 3 bases and J by 7 bases, with 16 bases left in between. From germline, CDR1 is ENHRY and CDR2 SYGVKD. The CDR3 DNA reads as TGTGCCATCAGTGAAATAAGACAGGTCCTAAATTCACCCCTCCACTTT. Protein product: CAISEIRQVLNSPLHF.

This chain uses TRBV6-1 with TRBJ2-7; 9 nucleotides match TRBD1. The CDR3 is made up of 13 amino acids. The V and J ends lost 10 bases and 3 bases, in that order; junction bases with no gene match: 7. Germline CDR1 MNHNS, CDR2 SASEGT. CDR3 amino acids: CAIEDRGSYEQYF. CDR3 DNA: TGTGCCATCGAGGACAGGGGTAGCTACGAGCAGTACTTC.

With regard to this clone: The sample contains more than one DNA sequence encoding this CDR3. This chain joins TRBV19 and TRBJ1-2; no firm D call. Trimming shortened V by 1 base and J by 5 bases, and 5 bases separated the two germline ends. Germline lookup yields CDR1 LNHDA and CDR2 SQIVND (reference sequence). This CDR3 is built from 12 residues. The CDR3 nucleotides are TGTGCCAGTAGTATAGGGCAGTATGGCTACACCTTC. It is translated as CASSIGQYGYTF. Full variable domain (missing parts from reference TRBV19 and TRBJ1-2): DGGITQSPKYLFRKEGQNVTLSCEQNLNHDAMYWYRQDPGQGLRLIYYSQIVNDFQKGDIAEGYSVSREKKESFPLTVTSAQKNPTAFYLCASSIGQYGYTFGSGTRLTVV.

This chain joins TRBV6-1 and TRBJ1-5, with D perhaps TRBD1 (6 bases). This CDR3 spans 15 amino acids. V was trimmed by 7 bases and J by 3 bases, leaving 16 bases between them. Germline CDR1 is MNHNS and CDR2 is SASEGT. CDR3 sequence (DNA): TGTGCCAGCACCCAGGACAGTTACTTCAATCAGCCCCAGCATTTT. As protein: CASTQDSYFNQPQHF.

This chain joins TRBV7-2 and TRBJ1-4; D may be TRBD1 (5 bases). CDR3 length: 15 amino acids. Trimming stripped 3 bases from V and 8 bases from J, with 16 bases between. Germline CDR1 reads SGHTA; CDR2 reads FQGNSA. CDR3 sequence reads: CASSFNQGLGEKLFF. CDR3 sequence (DNA): TGTGCCAGCAGCTTTAATCAGGGCCTAGGGGAAAAACTGTTTTTT.

This chain's CDR3 is CASSQVAEVGYTF. CDR3 DNA sequence: TGTGCCAGCAGCCAAGTCGCGGAGGTTGGCTACACCTTC. The chain recombines TRBV14 with TRBJ1-2; D is uncertain. V lost 1 base to trimming and J lost 7 bases, with 10 bases between them. CDR3 size: 13 residues. The germline V gene has CDR1 SGHDN and CDR2 FVKESK.

The chain joins TRBV7-9 to TRBJ1-2; 7 nucleotides match TRBD1. This CDR3 is built from 14 residues. Trimming cost V 6 bases and J 4 bases; bases outside gene matches: 8. Germline V gene data show CDR1 as SEHNR and CDR2 as FQNEAQ (reference sequence). This CDR3 reads CASRSSGTVYGYTF. The CDR3, as DNA: TGTGCCAGCAGGTCCTCCGGGACAGTCTATGGCTACACCTTC.

V is TRBV5-1 and J is TRBJ1-2; 10 bases fit TRBD1. V lost 4 bases and J lost 7; bases outside the gene matches: 10. This CDR3 has 15 amino acids. CDR1 and CDR2 (germline): SGHRS, YFSETQ. The CDR3 DNA reads as TGCGCCAGCAGCGCGACACCGGGACAGGGGCCTGGCTACACCTTC. Translated, it gives CASSATPGQGPGYTF. Using reference TRBV5-1 and TRBJ1-2 for the parts outside the CDR3, the full variable domain is KAGVTQTPRYLIKTRGQQVTLSCSPISGHRSVSWYQQTPGQGLQFLFEYFSETQRNKGNFPGRFSGRQFSNSRSEMNVSTLELGDSALYLCASSATPGQGPGYTFGSGTRLTVV.

A single count supports this clone. The genes are TRBV7-2 and TRBJ1-2; D possibly corresponds to TRBD1 (5 bases). Germline CDR1 reads SGHTA; CDR2 reads FQGNSA. With 5 bases removed from V and 2 bases from J, the gap between germline ends came to 9 bases. CDR3 length equals 13 residues. CDR3 sequence reads: CASSRQKNYGYTF. CDR3 bases: TGTGCCAGCAGCCGACAGAAGAACTATGGCTACACCTTC.

As regards this clone: The junction departs from the called germline gene at one end, perhaps through a read error. V usage is TRBV27 and J usage is TRBJ1-5, with D possibly TRBD1 on 5 matching bases. CDR3 length equals 17 residues. Germline V gene sequence: CDR1 MNHEY, CDR2 SMNVEV (reference sequence). The CDR3 here is CASSLSPYGGGSEPQHF. CDR3 sequence (DNA): TGTGCCAGCAGTCTATCCCCCTACGGGGGAGGAAGCGAGCCCCAGCATTTT.

Comment on this clone: The same CDR3 arises from other DNA sequences in this sample as well. The chain has TRBV6-5 and TRBJ2-7; 8 bases line up with TRBD1. V trimming: 4 bases; J trimming: 2 bases; junction bases outside the gene matches: 4. Germline CDR1 is MNHEY and CDR2 is SVGAGI. The CDR3 is made up of 14 amino acids. The CDR3 loop is CASSSGQGAYEQYF. CDR3 DNA sequence: TGTGCCAGCAGTTCCGGACAGGGCGCCTACGAGCAGTACTTC.